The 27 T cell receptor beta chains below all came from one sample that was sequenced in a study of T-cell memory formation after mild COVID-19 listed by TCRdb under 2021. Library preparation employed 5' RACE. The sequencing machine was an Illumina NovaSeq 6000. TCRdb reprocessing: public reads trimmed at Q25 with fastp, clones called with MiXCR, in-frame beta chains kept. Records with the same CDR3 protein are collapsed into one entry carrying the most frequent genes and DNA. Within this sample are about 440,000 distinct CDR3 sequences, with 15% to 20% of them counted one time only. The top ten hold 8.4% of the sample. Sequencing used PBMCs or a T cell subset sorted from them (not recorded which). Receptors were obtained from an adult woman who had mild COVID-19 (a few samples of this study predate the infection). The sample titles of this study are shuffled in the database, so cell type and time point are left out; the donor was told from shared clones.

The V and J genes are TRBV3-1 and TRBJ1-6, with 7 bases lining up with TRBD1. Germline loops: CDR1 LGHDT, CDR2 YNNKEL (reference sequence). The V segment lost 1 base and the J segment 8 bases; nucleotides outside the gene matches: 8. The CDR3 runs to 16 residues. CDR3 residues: CASSQVRRQGDSPLHF. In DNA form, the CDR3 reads TGTGCCAGCAGCCAAGTTCGGAGACAGGGCGATTCACCCCTCCACTTT.

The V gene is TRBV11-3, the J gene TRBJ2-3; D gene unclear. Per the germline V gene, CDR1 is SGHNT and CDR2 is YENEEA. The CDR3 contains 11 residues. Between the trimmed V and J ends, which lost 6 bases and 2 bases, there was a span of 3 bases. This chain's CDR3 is CASRLTDTQYF. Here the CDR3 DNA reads TGTGCCAGCAGGCTCACAGATACGCAGTATTTT.

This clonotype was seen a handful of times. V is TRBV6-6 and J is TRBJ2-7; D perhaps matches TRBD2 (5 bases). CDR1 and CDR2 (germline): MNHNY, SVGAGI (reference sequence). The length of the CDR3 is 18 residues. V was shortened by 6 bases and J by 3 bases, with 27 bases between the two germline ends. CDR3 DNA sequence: TGTGCCAGCAGCTCATACCGGGATCTAGGCGTCCAGAGCTACGAGCAGTACTTC. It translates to CASSSYRDLGVQSYEQYF.

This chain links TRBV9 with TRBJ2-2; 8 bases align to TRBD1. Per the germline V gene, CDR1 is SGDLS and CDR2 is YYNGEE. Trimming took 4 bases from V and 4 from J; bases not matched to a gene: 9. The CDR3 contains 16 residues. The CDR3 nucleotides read TGTGCCAGCAGCCCAAGGACAGGGAGCGGCACCGGGGAGCTGTTTTTT. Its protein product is CASSPRTGSGTGELFF.

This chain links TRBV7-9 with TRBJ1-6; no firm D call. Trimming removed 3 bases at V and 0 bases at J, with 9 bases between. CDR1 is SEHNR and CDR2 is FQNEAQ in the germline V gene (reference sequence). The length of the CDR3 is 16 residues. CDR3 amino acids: CASSFTAGSYNSPLHF. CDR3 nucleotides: TGTGCCAGCAGCTTTACAGCGGGCTCCTATAATTCACCCCTCCACTTT.

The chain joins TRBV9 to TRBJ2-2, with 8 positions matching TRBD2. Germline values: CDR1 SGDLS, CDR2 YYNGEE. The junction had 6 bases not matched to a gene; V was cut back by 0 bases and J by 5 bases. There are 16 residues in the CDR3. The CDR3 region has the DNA TGTGCCAGCAGCGTAGAAGGACTAGCAAGAACCGGGGAGCTGTTTTTT. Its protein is CASSVEGLARTGELFF.

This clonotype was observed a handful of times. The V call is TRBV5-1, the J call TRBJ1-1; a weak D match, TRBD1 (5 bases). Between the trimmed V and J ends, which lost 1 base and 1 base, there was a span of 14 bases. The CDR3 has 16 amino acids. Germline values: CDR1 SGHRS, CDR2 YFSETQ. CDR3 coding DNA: TGCGCCAGCAGCTTGATCCCGGGGCAGACGAACACTGAAGCTTTCTTT. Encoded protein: CASSLIPGQTNTEAFF.

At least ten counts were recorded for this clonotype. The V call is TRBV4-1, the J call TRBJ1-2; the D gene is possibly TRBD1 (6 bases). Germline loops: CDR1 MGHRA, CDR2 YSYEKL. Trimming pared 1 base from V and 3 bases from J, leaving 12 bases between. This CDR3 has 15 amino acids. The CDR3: CASSQVPGDYYGYTF. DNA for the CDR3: TGCGCCAGCAGCCAAGTTCCAGGGGACTACTATGGCTACACCTTC.

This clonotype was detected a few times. Here the CDR3 reads CASSLSTSGGELFF. CDR3 DNA sequence: TGTGCCAGCAGTTTATCTACTTCGGGCGGGGAGCTGTTTTTT. This chain uses TRBV12-3 or TRBV12-4 with TRBJ2-2; D is undetermined. CDR3 length equals 14 residues. V gave up 2 bases and J gave up 7 bases, with 11 bases separating them.

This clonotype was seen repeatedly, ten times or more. For the CDR3, the DNA is TGCAGCGTAACGGGACAGGGGACGAACACTGAAGCTTTCTTT. The encoded protein is CSVTGQGTNTEAFF. V gene TRBV29-1 combines with J gene TRBJ1-1; 10 bases match TRBD1. The CDR3 loop spans 14 amino acids. Unmatched junction bases numbered 5, after V lost 6 bases and J lost 1 base. CDR1 and CDR2 (germline): SQVTM, ANQGSEA.

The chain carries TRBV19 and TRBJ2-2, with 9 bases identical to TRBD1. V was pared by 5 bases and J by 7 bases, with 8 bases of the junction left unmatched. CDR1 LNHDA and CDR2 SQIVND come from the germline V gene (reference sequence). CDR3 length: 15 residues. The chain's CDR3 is CASSASGTGIGELFF. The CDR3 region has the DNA TGTGCCAGTAGTGCATCCGGGACAGGGATCGGGGAGCTGTTTTTT. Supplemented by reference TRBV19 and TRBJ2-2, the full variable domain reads DGGITQSPKYLFRKEGQNVTLSCEQNLNHDAMYWYRQDPGQGLRLIYYSQIVNDFQKGDIAEGYSVSREKKESFPLTVTSAQKNPTAFYLCASSASGTGIGELFFGEGSRLTVL.

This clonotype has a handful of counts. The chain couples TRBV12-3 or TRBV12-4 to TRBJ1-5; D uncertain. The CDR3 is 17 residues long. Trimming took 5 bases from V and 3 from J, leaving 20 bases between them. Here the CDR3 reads CASSRTPSDGNNQPQHF. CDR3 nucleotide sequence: TGTGCCAGCAGTCGGACCCCTTCGGACGGGAACAATCAGCCCCAGCATTTT.

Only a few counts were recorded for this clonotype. CDR3 DNA sequence: TGCGCCAGCAGCGCAGGGGGCTCCGGGGCCAACGTCCTGACTTTC. Amino acid sequence: CASSAGGSGANVLTF. This chain connects TRBV5-1 to TRBJ2-6; 8 bases are shared with TRBD1. From germline, CDR1 is SGHRS and CDR2 YFSETQ. The CDR3 totals 15 residues. J gave up 4 bases and V 4 bases, and 4 bases lay outside the gene matches.

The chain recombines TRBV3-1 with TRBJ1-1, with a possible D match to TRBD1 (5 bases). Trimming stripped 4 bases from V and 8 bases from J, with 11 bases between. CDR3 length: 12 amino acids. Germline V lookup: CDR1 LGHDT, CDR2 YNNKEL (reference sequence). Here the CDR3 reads CASSRGREEAFF. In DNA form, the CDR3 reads TGTGCCAGCAGCCGGGGGAGGGAAGAAGCTTTCTTT.

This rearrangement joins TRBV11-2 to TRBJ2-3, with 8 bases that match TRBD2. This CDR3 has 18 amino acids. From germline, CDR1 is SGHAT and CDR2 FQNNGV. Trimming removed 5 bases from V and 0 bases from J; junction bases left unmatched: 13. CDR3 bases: TGTGCCAGCAGCCCGAGAGGGAGCGGGGGAATTAGCACAGATACGCAGTATTTT. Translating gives CASSPRGSGGISTDTQYF.

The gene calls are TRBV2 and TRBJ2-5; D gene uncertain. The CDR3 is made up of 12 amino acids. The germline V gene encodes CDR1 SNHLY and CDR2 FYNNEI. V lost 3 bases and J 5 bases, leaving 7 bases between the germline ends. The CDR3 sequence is CASSDQGETQYF. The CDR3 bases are TGTGCCAGCAGTGACCAAGGGGAGACCCAGTACTTC.

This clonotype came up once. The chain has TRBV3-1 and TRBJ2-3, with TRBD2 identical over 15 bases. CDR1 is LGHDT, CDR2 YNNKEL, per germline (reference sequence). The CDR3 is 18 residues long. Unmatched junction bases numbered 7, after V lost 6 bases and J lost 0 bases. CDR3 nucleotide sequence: TGTGCCAGCAGACGCGGGACTAGCGGGGGGACTAGCACAGATACGCAGTATTTT. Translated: CASRRGTSGGTSTDTQYF.

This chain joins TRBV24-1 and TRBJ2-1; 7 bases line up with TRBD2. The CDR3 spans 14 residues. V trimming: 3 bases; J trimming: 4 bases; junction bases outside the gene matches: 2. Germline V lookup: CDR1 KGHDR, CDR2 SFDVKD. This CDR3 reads CATSDPGGYNEQFF. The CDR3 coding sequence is TGTGCCACCAGTGATCCGGGGGGTTACAATGAGCAGTTCTTC.

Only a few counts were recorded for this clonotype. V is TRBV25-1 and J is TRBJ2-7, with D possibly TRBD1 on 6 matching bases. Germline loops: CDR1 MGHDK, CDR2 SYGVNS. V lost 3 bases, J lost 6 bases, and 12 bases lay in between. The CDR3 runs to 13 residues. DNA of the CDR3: TGTGCCAGCAGTGAGGGTACAGGGCCCGAGCAGTACTTC. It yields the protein CASSEGTGPEQYF.

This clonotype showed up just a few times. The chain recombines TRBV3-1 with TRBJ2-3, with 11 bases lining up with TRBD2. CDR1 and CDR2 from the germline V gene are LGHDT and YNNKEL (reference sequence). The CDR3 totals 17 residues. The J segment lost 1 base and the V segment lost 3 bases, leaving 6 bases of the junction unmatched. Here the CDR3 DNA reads TGTGCCAGCAGCCACCAGGGACTAGCGGTCGGCACAGATACGCAGTATTTT. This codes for CASSHQGLAVGTDTQYF.

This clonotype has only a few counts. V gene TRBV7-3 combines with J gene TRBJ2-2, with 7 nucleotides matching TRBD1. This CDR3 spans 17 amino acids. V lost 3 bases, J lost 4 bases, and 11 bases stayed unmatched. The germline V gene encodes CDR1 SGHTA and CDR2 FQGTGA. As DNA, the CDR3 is TGTGCCAGCAGCTTCGCCACCGGGACAGCTCCCACCGGGGAGCTGTTTTTT. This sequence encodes CASSFATGTAPTGELFF.

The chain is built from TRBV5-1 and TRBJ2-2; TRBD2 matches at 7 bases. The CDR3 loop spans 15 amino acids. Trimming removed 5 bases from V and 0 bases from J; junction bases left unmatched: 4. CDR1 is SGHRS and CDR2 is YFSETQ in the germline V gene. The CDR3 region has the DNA TGCGCCAGCAGGGGAGGGATCCCGAACACCGGGGAGCTGTTTTTT. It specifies CASRGGIPNTGELFF.

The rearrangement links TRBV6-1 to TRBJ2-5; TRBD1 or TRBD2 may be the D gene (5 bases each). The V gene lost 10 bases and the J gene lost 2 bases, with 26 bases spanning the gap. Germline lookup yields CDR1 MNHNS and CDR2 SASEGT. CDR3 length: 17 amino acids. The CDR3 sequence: CAIPLGVFLEQQETQYF. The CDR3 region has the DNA TGTGCCATCCCCCTGGGGGTCTTTCTCGAACAACAAGAGACCCAGTACTTC.

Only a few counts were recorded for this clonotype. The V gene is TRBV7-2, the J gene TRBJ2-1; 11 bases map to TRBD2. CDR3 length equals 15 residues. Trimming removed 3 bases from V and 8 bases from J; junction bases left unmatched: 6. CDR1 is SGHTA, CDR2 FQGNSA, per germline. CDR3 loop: CASSFLAGGQDEQFF. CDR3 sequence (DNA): TGTGCCAGCAGCTTCCTAGCGGGAGGTCAGGATGAGCAGTTCTTC.

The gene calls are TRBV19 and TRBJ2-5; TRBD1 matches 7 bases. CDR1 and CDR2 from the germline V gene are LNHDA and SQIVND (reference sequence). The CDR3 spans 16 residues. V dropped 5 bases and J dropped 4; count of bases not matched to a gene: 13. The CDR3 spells CASSATRTGTGETQYF. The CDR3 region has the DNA TGTGCCAGTAGTGCTACCCGGACAGGCACGGGAGAGACCCAGTACTTC.

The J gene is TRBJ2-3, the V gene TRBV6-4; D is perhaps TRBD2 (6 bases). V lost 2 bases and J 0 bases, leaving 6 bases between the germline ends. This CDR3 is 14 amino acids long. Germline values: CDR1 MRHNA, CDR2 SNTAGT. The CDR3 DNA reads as TGTGCCAGCAGTGACGGGACTAGCACAGATACGCAGTATTTT. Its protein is CASSDGTSTDTQYF.

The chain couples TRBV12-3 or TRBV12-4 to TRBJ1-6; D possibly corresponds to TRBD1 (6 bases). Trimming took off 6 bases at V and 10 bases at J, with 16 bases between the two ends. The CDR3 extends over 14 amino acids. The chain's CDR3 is CASSWGQAWSPLHF. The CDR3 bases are TGTGCCAGCAGCTGGGGACAAGCTTGGTCACCCCTCCACTTT.